The next 7 T cell receptor beta chains were all read from a single sample in a study of shared clonotypes between healthy human individuals. This table comes from immunoSEQ multiplex PCR, and its TCRdb copy is limited to in-frame clones, with some not included. The sample shows 2 million to 2.5 million clones, 95% of them seen only once. The specimen sequenced was naive CD4+ T cells sorted from blood. Subset: CD45RA+ positively selected. The receptors derive from a man between 18 and 35 years old in good health.

The chain joins TRBV6-6 to TRBJ2-1, with D possibly being TRBD2 (5 bases). CDR3 size: 15 residues. The V gene's germline CDR1 is MNHNY and CDR2 SVGAGI (reference sequence). With 7 bases removed from V and 7 bases from J, the gap between germline ends came to 20 bases. CDR3 loop: CASTHTTKSGNEQFF. The CDR3 DNA follows: TGTGCCAGCACCCACACCACGAAATCGGGGAATGAGCAGTTCTTC.

V gene TRBV5-1 combines with J gene TRBJ2-3; the D is unclear. The length of the CDR3 is 13 residues. CDR1 is SGHRS and CDR2 is YFSETQ in the germline V gene. The germline V and J ends were trimmed by 7 bases and 3 bases, with 12 bases remaining between them. CDR3 sequence (DNA): TGCGCCAGCCGTTCCACTCGGACAGATACGCAGTATTTT. Amino acids: CASRSTRTDTQYF.

The CDR3 is CASSPGTSEYNEQFF. The CDR3 DNA sequence: TGTGCCAGCAGCCCCGGGACTAGCGAGTACAATGAGCAGTTCTTC. The chain is built from TRBV7-9 and TRBJ2-1, with 10 positions matching TRBD2. The CDR3 sequence is 15 residues long. J gave up 4 bases and V 5 bases, and 5 bases lay outside the gene matches. Germline CDR1 reads SEHNR; CDR2 reads FQNEAQ (reference sequence). Filled out from reference TRBV7-9 and TRBJ2-1, the complete variable domain reads DTGVSQNPRHKITKRGQNVTFRCDPISEHNRLYWYRQTLGQGPEFLTYFQNEAQLEKSRLLSDRFSAERPKGSFSTLEIQRTEQGDSAMYLCASSPGTSEYNEQFFGPGTRLTVL.

The chain carries TRBV14 and TRBJ1-1; 8 bases map to TRBD1. Germline assignment: CDR1 SGHDN and CDR2 FVKESK. The CDR3 totals 16 residues. Losses at the gene ends were 4 bases for V and 4 bases for J; bases not matched to a gene: 11. CDR3 coding DNA: TGTGCCAGCAGCCCCGACAGGGGAGGGTGGGGCACTGAAGCTTTCTTT. This translates into CASSPDRGGWGTEAFF.

This chain joins TRBV30 and TRBJ1-2; D unresolved. With 2 bases removed from V and 1 base from J, the gap between germline ends came to 11 bases. Germline CDR1 and CDR2: GTSNPN and SVGIG (reference sequence). This CDR3 contains 14 residues. CDR3 residues: CAWSMWAFNYGYTF. The CDR3 region has the DNA TGTGCCTGGAGTATGTGGGCTTTTAACTATGGCTACACCTTC.

The V and J genes are TRBV6-1 and TRBJ2-7, with 8 bases fitting TRBD2. This CDR3 contains 14 residues. CDR1 and CDR2 from the germline V gene are MNHNS and SASEGT. V shed 7 bases and J 3 bases; nucleotides not matched to a gene: 8. This CDR3 reads CASIRALAGYEQYF. CDR3 DNA sequence: TGTGCCAGCATCAGAGCCCTAGCGGGCTACGAGCAGTACTTC.

Of note for this clone: The same CDR3 is also encoded by other DNA sequences in this sample. The genes are TRBV20-1 and TRBJ1-4; D unclear. The CDR3 spans 11 residues. Germline assignment: CDR1 DFQATT and CDR2 SNEGSKA (reference sequence). Trimming took off 0 bases at V and 8 bases at J, with 4 bases between the two ends. CDR3: CSARDREKLFF. The CDR3 coding sequence is TGCAGTGCTAGAGATCGCGAAAAACTGTTTTTT.